The 6 T cell receptor beta chains below come from one sample, sequenced in a study of blood T cells in healthy people across ages. Next came a second PCR, run for about 7 to 12 cycles, which used a sample-barcoded 5' primer along with a J-beta primer mix. A single record per CDR3 protein comes from TCRdb applying MiXCR to the 5' RACE reads. The data show 1.5 million to 1.8 million distinct CDR3 sequences, approximately 39% seen once. Sequencing input: blood. These receptors were taken from a young woman in good health.

The chain uses TRBV25-1 and TRBJ2-5; D unresolved. Germline V lookup: CDR1 MGHDK, CDR2 SYGVNS. The CDR3 sequence is 13 residues long. Between the trimmed V and J ends, which lost 8 bases and 4 bases, there was a span of 14 bases. The CDR3 region is CASRDLRRETQYF. CDR3 nucleotide sequence: TGTGCCAGCCGAGATTTACGGCGAGAGACCCAGTACTTC.

The genes are TRBV7-2 and TRBJ2-5; D is uncertain. The CDR3 contains 15 residues. V was shortened by 4 bases and J by 2 bases, with 14 bases between the two germline ends. Germline V gene lookup returns CDR1 SGHTA and CDR2 FQGNSA. CDR3 loop: CASSYRGTLQETQYF. The CDR3 region has the DNA TGTGCCAGCAGCTACCGCGGTACCCTGCAAGAGACCCAGTACTTC.

In this sample, this clonotype turned up once. The chain combines TRBV27 with TRBJ1-5; D uncertain. V shed 2 bases and J shed 3 bases, with 17 bases lying between them. Germline CDR1 is MNHEY and CDR2 is SMNVEV (reference sequence). This CDR3 comprises 17 residues. CDR3 nucleotides: TGTGCCAGCAGTTTAGTGCCAGAGACGGCATTCAATCAGCCCCAGCATTTT. It translates to CASSLVPETAFNQPQHF.

This chain uses TRBV25-1 with TRBJ2-5, with D tentatively TRBD1 (6 bases). Germline CDR1 and CDR2: MGHDK and SYGVNS. V lost 6 bases, J lost 11 bases, and 22 bases lay in between. This CDR3 is built from 14 residues. The CDR3 reads CASREHGTLDEQYF. The CDR3 DNA is TGTGCCAGCAGAGAGCACGGGACACTCGATGAGCAGTACTTC.

The chain employs TRBV2 and TRBJ2-3; D call uncertain. V was trimmed by 8 bases and J by 0 bases, leaving 12 bases between them. CDR3 size: 14 residues. Per the germline V gene, CDR1 is SNHLY and CDR2 is FYNNEI. CDR3 protein: CASGPGLSTDTQYF. The CDR3 DNA follows: TGTGCCAGCGGTCCGGGTCTCAGCACAGATACGCAGTATTTT.

This clonotype was picked up a small number of times. The chain employs TRBV20-1 and TRBJ2-1, with TRBD2 matching 7 bases. Unmatched junction bases numbered 8, after V lost 5 bases and J lost 7 bases. The CDR3 is made up of 13 amino acids. Germline loops: CDR1 DFQATT, CDR2 SNEGSKA (reference sequence). The CDR3 spells CSAVRDYQNEQFF. The CDR3, as DNA: TGCAGTGCTGTCCGGGACTATCAAAATGAGCAGTTCTTC.